This T cell receptor (beta chain) emerged from a study of cytomegalovirus exposure and HLA in healthy donors. Across the whole study: In a previous analysis, approximately 110 million unique TCR beta sequences were found from 150 million to 200 million T cells.

The study ran its PCR with 60 Vbeta and 13 Jbeta primers. The table came from immunoSEQ multiplex PCR; TCRdb's copy has only in-frame clones and leaves some out. The sample holds approximately 180,000 clones, around 80% seen once. Comments on this clone: Its target is not known.

Whole-study findings and limits: The authors assumed roughly uniform sequencing depth across donors for presence/absence analyses. In a later analysis, HLA-C alleles had the fewest associated TCRs, DRB1 alleles the most.

CDR1 MNHEY and CDR2 SMNVEV come from the germline V gene (reference sequence). The CDR3 is 14 residues long. The ends were cut back, 3 bases at V and 0 bases at J, with 6 bases in the middle. The specimen sequenced was PBMCs. The receptor's source is a woman aged 25 to 39 in good health and CMV-seropositive. The chain couples TRBV27 to TRBJ1-5; the D is unclear. The CDR3: CASSLFYSNQPQHF. The CDR3 DNA reads TGTGCCAGCAGTTTGTTCTATAGCAATCAGCCCCAGCATTTT.